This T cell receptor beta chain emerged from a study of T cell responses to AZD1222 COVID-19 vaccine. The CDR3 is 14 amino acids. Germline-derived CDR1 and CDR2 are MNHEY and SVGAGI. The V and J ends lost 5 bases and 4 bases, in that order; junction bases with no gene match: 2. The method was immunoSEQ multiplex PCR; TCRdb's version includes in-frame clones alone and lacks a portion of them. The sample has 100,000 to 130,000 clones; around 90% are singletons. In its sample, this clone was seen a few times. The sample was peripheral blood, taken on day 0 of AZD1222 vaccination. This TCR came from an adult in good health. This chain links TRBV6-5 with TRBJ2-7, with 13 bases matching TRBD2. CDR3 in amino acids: CASSPGLAGYEQYF. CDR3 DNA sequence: TGTGCCAGCAGTCCGGGACTAGCGGGGTACGAGCAGTACTTC.